These T cell receptor beta chains were read from a single sample in a study of shared clonotypes between healthy human individuals. Data came from immunoSEQ multiplex PCR; TCRdb stores just in-frame clones and leaves some out. Of roughly 1,800,000 clones listed, roughly 94% were seen once; the top ten hold 0.9% to 1.5%. The sample consisted of naive CD8+ T cells sorted from blood. The receptors shown here come from a man aged 18-30 years in good health. Both conserved end residues are part of each CDR3. Each record gives: D gene, J gene, clone size, V gene, CDR3 DNA, CDR3 protein. The D gene is left open where the match is weak. Not every row has a clone size; where given, it reads once, few, many or a size class.

. TRBJ2-7 . TRBV9 TGTGCCAGCAGCGTAGGGGACGGGTACGAGCAGTACTTC CASSVGDGYEQYF
. TRBJ2-5 . TRBV20-1 TGCAGTGCTAGAGAGCAGGGGACCCAGTACTTC CSAREQGTQYF
TRBD1 TRBJ2-3 . TRBV11-2 TGTGCCAGCAGCTTCTCGACAGGGCACACAGATACGCAGTATTTT CASSFSTGHTDTQYF
TRBD1 TRBJ1-1 . TRBV4-1 TGCGCCAGCAGCCACTCTGGACAGGGGACTGAAGCTTTCTTT CASSHSGQGTEAFF
. TRBJ1-3 once TRBV5-6 TGTGCCAGCAGCTTTTATAGGGACCCCTCCGGAAACACCATATATTTT CASSFYRDPSGNTIYF
. TRBJ2-7 . TRBV27 TGTGCCAGCAGTCCGGGGACGGCTACATTCTACGAGCAGTACTTC CASSPGTATFYEQYF
TRBD2 TRBJ2-2 . TRBV27 TGTGCCAGCAGTGGACTAGCGGGAGTGGGGGCCGGGGAGCTGTTTTTT CASSGLAGVGAGELFF
. TRBJ2-3 . TRBV27 TGTGCCAGCAGTACCGGGACGGATCGCACAGATACGCAGTATTTT CASSTGTDRTDTQYF
TRBD1 TRBJ2-7 . TRBV6-5 TGTGCCAGCAGTTACGCAACCGGGACAGGGGCGTACGAGCAGTACTTC CASSYATGTGAYEQYF
. TRBJ1-5 once TRBV7-8 TGTGCCAGCAGCTTAGGGGGGGGAAATAGCAATCAGCCCCAGCATTTT CASSLGGGNSNQPQHF
. TRBJ1-1 . TRBV5-1 TGCGCCAGCAGCTTGGACAGGAACACTGAAACTTTCTTT CASSLDRNTETFF
. TRBJ1-2 . TRBV29-1 TGCAGCGTTGATAACTATGGCTACACCTTC CSVDNYGYTF
TRBD1 TRBJ1-2 . TRBV18 TGTGCCAGCTCACGCGAACCGGGACAGGGATATGGCTACACCTTC CASSREPGQGYGYTF
. TRBJ1-6 . TRBV5-4 TGTGCCAGCAGCCCTGAATCCTATAATTCACCCCTCCACTTT CASSPESYNSPLHF
TRBD1 TRBJ2-7 . TRBV27 TGTGCCAGCAGCGCCATCGACAGGGCGCACGAGCAGTACTTC CASSAIDRAHEQYF
. TRBJ2-2 . TRBV4-1 TGCGCCAGCAGCCAAGAAACGGGAGTAAGCACCGGGGAGCTGTTTTTT CASSQETGVSTGELFF
. TRBJ1-3 . TRBV7-3 TGTGCCAGCAGCTTAGACGGGGCTGGAAACACCATATATTTT CASSLDGAGNTIYF
TRBD2 TRBJ2-2 . TRBV4-3 TGCGCCAGCAGCCAGGAAGCGGGAGGACCAAGCGGGGAGCTGTTTTTT CASSQEAGGPSGELFF
TRBD1 TRBJ2-2 . TRBV28 TGTGCCACAGACCCGGGACAGGGGACGTACACCGGGGAGCTGTTTTTT CATDPGQGTYTGELFF
TRBD2 TRBJ2-5 . TRBV28 TGTGCCAGCACGCTAGCGGGGGGCCAAGAGACCCAGTACTTC CASTLAGGQETQYF
. TRBJ1-4 . TRBV18 TGTGCCAGCTCACTTGCAGTCACTAATGAAAAACTGTTTTTT CASSLAVTNEKLFF
TRBD1 TRBJ1-1 . TRBV29-1 TGCAGCGTTTATGGGACAGGACTCACTGAAGCTTTCTTT CSVYGTGLTEAFF
. TRBJ2-5 . TRBV7-9 TGTGCCAGCAGCTCTGAAGACAGGACTCAAGAGACCCAGTACTTC CASSSEDRTQETQYF
. TRBJ1-1 . TRBV27 TGTGCCAGCAGCTCAGGGGCTGAAGCTTTCTTT CASSSGAEAFF
TRBD1 TRBJ2-1 . TRBV6-4 TGTGCCAGCAGGAAAAGATATCCAGGGACAGGGGTCTACAATGAGCAGTTCTTC CASRKRYPGTGVYNEQFF
. TRBJ1-1 . TRBV28 TGTGCCAGCAGTTCTCTACAGGAAAAGAACACTGAAGCTTTCTTT CASSSLQEKNTEAFF
. TRBJ2-7 . TRBV4-3 TGCGCCAGCAGCCAAGATTACGGCGGGGCCTACGAGCAGTACTTC CASSQDYGGAYEQYF
TRBD1 TRBJ2-2 . TRBV28 TGTGCCAGCAGTCCACAGGGGGGCGGGGAGCTGTTTTTT CASSPQGGGELFF
TRBD1 TRBJ1-1 . TRBV6-5 TGTGCCAGCAGTTACTTTGTGACAGGGGAGACTGAAGCTTTCTTT CASSYFVTGETEAFF
. TRBJ1-5 . TRBV28 TGTGCCAGCCAGAACGGAAATCAGCCCCAGCATTTT CASQNGNQPQHF
TRBD1 TRBJ1-1 . TRBV5-8 TGTGCCAGCAGCTACGACAGGGGGACTGAAGCTTTCTTT CASSYDRGTEAFF
. TRBJ2-1 . TRBV23-1 TGCGCCAGCAGTCAATCGCACGGTTCTCAGACTACGAGTTCCTACAATGAGCAGTTCTTC CASSQSHGSQTTSSYNEQFF
. TRBJ1-2 once TRBV6-1 TGTGCCAGCAGTGATTGGTGGGGTCCTAACTATGGCTACACCTTC CASSDWWGPNYGYTF
. TRBJ2-7 . TRBV9 TGTGCCAGCAGCGTATCAGGCAGGGCGGACTACGAGCAGTACTTC CASSVSGRADYEQYF
. TRBJ1-4 . TRBV30 TGTGCCTGGGAACCGGGAATAGGGGAAAAACTGTTTTTT CAWEPGIGEKLFF
. TRBJ1-6 . TRBV10-3 TGTGCCATCAGTGACCAGACGCTGTCCTATAATTCACCCCTCCACTTT CAISDQTLSYNSPLHF
. TRBJ2-2 . TRBV9 TGTGCCAGCAGCGTGGGACTTTCGCCCAACACCGGGGAGCTGTTTTTT CASSVGLSPNTGELFF
. TRBJ2-2 . TRBV6-5 TGTGCCAGCAGTTATTTTAGGTCCGGGGAGCTGTTTTTT CASSYFRSGELFF
. TRBJ2-2 . TRBV10-1 TGCGCCAGCAGTGATGCAGGGGACACCGGGGAGCTGTTTTTT CASSDAGDTGELFF
. TRBJ2-5 . TRBV18 TGTGCCAGCTCACCAGGGCAAGAGACCCAGTACTTC CASSPGQETQYF
. TRBJ2-7 . TRBV7-9 TGTGCCAGCAGCTTTGGGACCGTTAGTTCCTACGAGCAGTACTTC CASSFGTVSSYEQYF
TRBD2 TRBJ2-3 . TRBV7-9 TGTGCCAGCAGCTTAGATCCCCCTAGCGGGGATTATAGCACAGATACGCAGTATTTT CASSLDPPSGDYSTDTQYF
. TRBJ2-7 . TRBV5-1 TGCGCCAGCAGCCGTTTGGGGGTAGCGGCGGCCAACGAGCAGTACTTC CASSRLGVAAANEQYF
TRBD2 TRBJ2-7 . TRBV5-6 TGTGCCAGCAGCTTGGGAGTAGCGGGAGCCTACGAGCAGTACTTC CASSLGVAGAYEQYF
. TRBJ2-2 . TRBV11-2 TGTGCCAGCAGCCTCGACCTCGGAGGGACCGGGGAGCTGTTTTTT CASSLDLGGTGELFF